This TCR beta chain was captured by sequencing in a study of blood T cell repertoires in COVID-19. Whole-study context: The study drew acute and convalescent COVID-19 samples from the United States, Italy and Spain.

Original handling: By means of reference gene primer amplification, nucleated cell counts were estimated. The table came from immunoSEQ multiplex PCR; TCRdb's copy has only in-frame clones and leaves some out. V and J calls and clone size come straight from that table; D and trimming were deduced from the DNA. The sample contains 150,000 to 200,000 clones, around 80% of which appear only once. V dropped 5 bases and J dropped 8; count of bases not matched to a gene: 3. Germline loops: CDR1 LGHDT, CDR2 YNNKEL (reference sequence). The CDR3 spans 12 residues. This receptor was obtained from a woman older than 75 with active or convalescent COVID-19. Sequencing used peripheral blood. The chain combines TRBV3-1 (or the pseudogene TRBV3-2) with TRBJ2-1, with TRBD2 matching over 7 bases. The CDR3 reads CASSGLEDEQFF. The DNA for the CDR3 is TGTGCCAGCAGCGGACTAGAGGATGAGCAGTTCTTC.